Reported below is one T cell receptor beta chain. Only in-frame clones appear in the TCRdb table, and some are missing; sequencing was by immunoSEQ multiplex PCR. In the table there are about 1.9 million clones, around 95% of which are singletons. The sample comes from a study of shared clonotypes between healthy human individuals. Background on the study: Aged 18 to 49, the donors were a couple of women and three men.

J gave up 6 bases and V 8 bases, and 7 bases lay outside the gene matches. This CDR3 contains 13 residues. Germline loops: CDR1 SQVTM, CDR2 ANQGSEA. CD45RO-negative cells were positively selected for CCR7, leaving out terminally differentiated effector memory CD45RA+ cells. The sequencing sample was made of naive CD8+ T cells from PBMCs. V usage is TRBV29-1 and J usage is TRBJ2-1; 10 nucleotides agree with TRBD2. The TCR sequence derives from a young man in good health. Some clones in this sample may be carry-over from other donors' samples. CDR3 in DNA: TGCAGCTCCCGACTAGCGGGTCTCAATGAGCAGTTCTTC. It encodes CSSRLAGLNEQFF.